These 13 T cell receptor beta chains originate from one sample sequenced in a study of PD-1 blockade in classical Hodgkin lymphoma. Regarding time point: cycle 4 day 1 (C4D1), after five to seven weeks of nivolumab. Brentuximab vedotin exposure varied, and every patient relapsed after autologous stem cell transplantation. Libraries were prepared by immunoSEQ multiplex PCR; TCRdb keeps only in-frame clonotypes and omits some of them. The repertoire holds 90,000 or so clones, with more than 70% as singletons. This specimen consisted of peripheral blood mononuclear cells (PBMCs), obtained before the fourth cycle of nivolumab. All receptors come from a human donor with classical Hodgkin lymphoma.

The chain carries TRBV10-3 and TRBJ2-1; 8 bases match TRBD1. V lost 10 bases and J lost 10; bases outside the gene matches: 6. Germline assignment: CDR1 ENHRY and CDR2 SYGVKD. The CDR3 loop spans 11 amino acids. The CDR3 loop is CATRTGHEQFF. In DNA, the CDR3 is TGTGCCACGCGGACAGGGCACGAGCAGTTCTTC.

This chain connects TRBV19 to TRBJ1-4; no clear D. Germline CDR1 reads LNHDA; CDR2 reads SQIVND (reference sequence). Trimming left V 6 bases short and J 1 base short, with 6 bases between. The CDR3 has 13 residues. The CDR3 coding sequence is TGTGCCAGTAGGACACTAACTAATGAAAAACTGTTTTTT. It specifies CASRTLTNEKLFF.

V gene TRBV28 combines with J gene TRBJ1-2, with no clear D. Trimming left V 3 bases short and J 4 bases short, with 21 bases between. Germline assignment: CDR1 MDHEN and CDR2 SYDVKM. CDR3 length equals 17 residues. In nucleotides, the CDR3 is TGTGCCAGCAGTTTCTCAACCGCTCGCGGGGAGATCTATGGCTACACCTTC. This translates into CASSFSTARGEIYGYTF.

The chain employs TRBV18 and TRBJ2-3, with 7 nucleotides matching TRBD2. The CDR3 is 16 amino acids. Germline V CDR1 and CDR2: KGHSH, LQKENI. With 3 bases clipped from V and 1 base from J, the junction kept 7 bases outside the gene matches. The CDR3 reads CASSPQWGGGTDTQYF. The CDR3 region has the DNA TGTGCCAGCTCACCCCAATGGGGAGGGGGCACAGATACGCAGTATTTT.

This chain joins TRBV4-2 and TRBJ1-2; no reliable D call. Germline V gives CDR1 LGHNA, CDR2 YNFKEQ. This CDR3 region has 15 residues. Trimming cost V 0 bases and J 2 bases, with 10 bases left between them. In DNA form, the CDR3 reads TGTGCCAGCAGCCAAGATGGGTACGGCAACTATGGCTACACCTTC. It encodes CASSQDGYGNYGYTF.

The chain carries TRBV6-5 and TRBJ2-2; 11 positions match TRBD2. Germline V CDR1 and CDR2: MNHEY, SVGAGI. With V trimmed by 0 bases and J by 8 bases, 2 bases remained unmatched. The CDR3 extends over 15 amino acids. The DNA for the CDR3 is TGTGCCAGCAGTTACTCGCCTAGCGGGAGGGGGGAGCTGTTTTTT. Its protein product is CASSYSPSGRGELFF.

The chain combines TRBV5-1 with TRBJ1-2; no clear D gene. Trimming removed 0 bases from V and 4 bases from J, with 4 bases in between. Germline lookup yields CDR1 SGHRS and CDR2 YFSETQ. This CDR3 is built from 12 residues. The CDR3 nucleotides are TGCGCCAGCAGCTTGGTCGGCTATGGCTACACCTTC. Amino acid sequence: CASSLVGYGYTF.

The genes are TRBV27 and TRBJ2-7; D tentatively fits TRBD1 or TRBD2 (5 bases each). This CDR3 has 14 amino acids. CDR1 and CDR2 (germline): MNHEY, SMNVEV (reference sequence). V gave up 8 bases and J gave up 2 bases, with 16 bases separating them. CDR3 protein: CASGLWGPAYEQYF. The CDR3 DNA reads TGTGCCAGCGGGTTATGGGGACCAGCCTACGAGCAGTACTTC.

This clone has a count of ten or more. The genes are TRBV6-6 and TRBJ1-1; no firm D call. This CDR3 is built from 11 residues. The V gene's germline CDR1 is MNHNY and CDR2 SVGAGI (reference sequence). Trimming took off 7 bases at V and 1 base at J, with 4 bases between the two ends. In nucleotides, the CDR3 is TGTGCCAGCATGAAGAACACTGAAGCTTTCTTT. Its protein is CASMKNTEAFF.

The chain carries TRBV5-1 and TRBJ2-2; no clear D. The CDR3 consists of 13 residues. V was shortened by 2 bases and J by 7 bases, with 9 bases between the two germline ends. Germline V gene data show CDR1 as SGHRS and CDR2 as YFSETQ. CDR3 sequence: CASSFGDSGELFF. In DNA form, the CDR3 reads TGCGCCAGCAGCTTTGGTGATAGCGGGGAGCTGTTTTTT.

This chain connects TRBV5-4 to TRBJ2-1; D perhaps matches TRBD2 (5 bases). V dropped 2 bases and J dropped 0 bases, with 12 bases sitting between them. The CDR3 length is 16 residues. The germline V gene has CDR1 SGHNT and CDR2 YYREEE (reference sequence). The CDR3 reads CASSLRPGSSYNEQFF. CDR3 nucleotide sequence: TGTGCCAGCAGCTTACGGCCGGGGAGCTCCTACAATGAGCAGTTCTTC.

This chain links TRBV6-6 with TRBJ2-5; unclear D gene. Germline V lookup: CDR1 MNHNY, CDR2 SVGAGI (reference sequence). Trimming removed 7 bases from V and 3 bases from J, with 12 bases in between. The CDR3 extends over 13 amino acids. The CDR3: CASTLPQEETQYF. As DNA, the CDR3 is TGTGCCAGCACCCTACCCCAGGAAGAGACCCAGTACTTC.

The chain uses TRBV5-4 and TRBJ2-3; D is undetermined. Germline V gene sequence: CDR1 SGHNT, CDR2 YYREEE (reference sequence). The CDR3 loop spans 12 amino acids. Trimming removed 2 bases at V and 4 bases at J, with 5 bases between. The CDR3 reads CASSFNSDTQYF. CDR3 DNA: TGTGCCAGCAGCTTCAATTCAGATACGCAGTATTTT.